This T cell receptor beta chain comes out of a study of sequential checkpoint blockade in melanoma. The V and J ends lost 6 bases and 1 base respectively, with 15 bases between them. CDR1 is GTSNPN and CDR2 is SVGIG in the germline V gene (reference sequence). The CDR3 is made up of 14 amino acids. Treatment defined: randomized to nivolumab then ipilimumab (arm A) or the reverse (arm B). The protocol was immunoSEQ multiplex PCR, while the TCRdb copy is restricted to in-frame clones and leaves out a portion. This sample has around 20,000 clones; about 81% occur once, and the top ten carry approximately 40%.

This rearrangement joins TRBV30 to TRBJ1-1; TRBD1 might be the D (5 bases). The specimen was CD8+ T cells sorted from blood (inferred from file names), collected from a patient given nivolumab and ipilimumab in sequence. The sequence was collected from a human donor with melanoma. In DNA, the CDR3 is TGTGCCTGTCGACAAGGGGAGGGGAACACTGAAGCTTTCTTT. Translated, it gives CACRQGEGNTEAFF. The full variable domain, rest sourced from reference TRBV30 and TRBJ1-1, is SQTIHQWPATLVQPVGSPLSLECTVEGTSNPNLYWYRQAAGRGLQLLFYSVGIGQISSEVPQNLSASRPQDRQFILSSKKLLLSDSGFYLCACRQGEGNTEAFFGQGTRLTVV.